Listed below are T cell receptor beta chains from one sample, sequenced in a study of blood T cells in healthy people across ages. TCRdb re-called the 5' RACE reads through MiXCR, storing one row per CDR3 protein. The sample yields fewer than 800,000 distinct CDR3 sequences, roughly 25% seen once. These data were likewise used in another study, on T cells of mothers and their children.

The specimen was blood. The receptor set was obtained from a boy aged 5-17 years in good health. Both conserved end residues are part of each CDR3. The D gene is left open where the match is weak. A row's size may be missing; if present it is once, few, many or a size class.

CDR3: CASSQDPRGGTFYEQYF
DNA: TGTGCCAGCAGCCAAGATCCCCGCGGAGGGACTTTTTACGAGCAGTACTTC
V: TRBV4-2
J: TRBJ2-7
D: NA
size: few

CDR3: CASSYASPEDTQYF
DNA: TGTGCCAGCAGTTACGCAAGTCCGGAAGATACGCAGTATTTT
V: TRBV6-5
J: TRBJ2-3
D: NA
size: few

CDR3: CASEIRTPRGREQYF
DNA: TGTGCCAGCGAGATCAGGACACCCAGGGGGCGCGAGCAGTACTTC
V: TRBV28
J: TRBJ2-7
D: TRBD1
size: NA

CDR3: CASSRQSGELFF
DNA: TGTGCCAGCAGCCGACAGAGTGGGGAGCTGTTTTTT
V: TRBV14
J: TRBJ2-2
D: NA
size: few

CDR3: CSAPRASGGADEQYF
DNA: TGCAGTGCTCCCCGGGCTAGCGGGGGGGCTGACGAGCAGTACTTC
V: TRBV20-1
J: TRBJ2-7
D: TRBD2
size: NA

CDR3: CSVVGEAGYGYTF
DNA: TGCAGCGTTGTAGGGGAGGCGGGCTATGGCTACACCTTC
V: TRBV29-1
J: TRBJ1-2
D: NA
size: few

CDR3: CASSESKGSNYGHTF
DNA: TGTGCCAGCAGTGAATCTAAGGGAAGTAACTATGGCCACACCTTC
V: TRBV2
J: TRBJ1-2
D: NA
size: few

CDR3: CSARGSRPGDEQYF
DNA: TGCAGTGCTAGGGGCAGTCGGCCAGGGGACGAGCAGTACTTC
V: TRBV20-1
J: TRBJ2-7
D: NA
size: NA

CDR3: CASSPRQGESTDTQYF
DNA: TGTGCCAGCAGCCCACGCCAGGGTGAGAGCACAGATACGCAGTATTTT
V: TRBV7-9
J: TRBJ2-3
D: NA
size: NA

CDR3: CSVEGQGRDIQYF
DNA: TGCAGCGTTGAAGGACAGGGTAGAGACATTCAGTACTTC
V: TRBV29-1
J: TRBJ2-4
D: TRBD1
size: few

CDR3: CASSRIPGANVLTF
DNA: TGTGCCAGCAGCCGCATTCCTGGGGCCAACGTCCTGACTTTC
V: TRBV3-1
J: TRBJ2-6
D: NA
size: NA

CDR3: CASSLVPNEKLFF
DNA: TGCGCCAGCAGCTTAGTACCAAATGAAAAACTGTTTTTT
V: TRBV5-1
J: TRBJ1-4
D: NA
size: NA

CDR3: CASSLNAGAAGNTIYF
DNA: TGTGCCAGCTCACTAAACGCGGGGGCAGCTGGAAACACCATATATTTT
V: TRBV18
J: TRBJ1-3
D: NA
size: NA

CDR3: CASSLGTTVHEQYF
DNA: TGTGCCAGCAGCCTAGGGACCACGGTACACGAGCAGTACTTC
V: TRBV7-2
J: TRBJ2-7
D: NA
size: NA

CDR3: CASSEYFSGAGEKLFF
DNA: TGTGCCAGCAGTGAATATTTTTCAGGGGCAGGAGAAAAACTGTTTTTT
V: TRBV25-1
J: TRBJ1-4
D: NA
size: few

CDR3: CASSSGLALETQYF
DNA: TGTGCCAGCAGCTCGGGACTAGCCTTGGAGACCCAGTACTTC
V: TRBV7-8
J: TRBJ2-5
D: TRBD2
size: few

CDR3: CASSFLQGVAKNIQYF
DNA: TGTGCCAGCAGTTTCCTGCAGGGGGTGGCCAAAAACATTCAGTACTTC
V: TRBV28
J: TRBJ2-4
D: TRBD1
size: few

CDR3: CASSPLQVTYEQYF
DNA: TGTGCCAGCAGCCCGCTACAGGTGACCTACGAGCAGTACTTC
V: TRBV7-2
J: TRBJ2-7
D: NA
size: NA

CDR3: CSARDLNGPLNYEQYF
DNA: TGCAGTGCTAGAGATCTAAACGGGCCTTTGAACTACGAGCAGTACTTC
V: TRBV20-1
J: TRBJ2-7
D: NA
size: few

CDR3: CASSLFLAGGLNEQFF
DNA: TGTGCCAGCAGCCTCTTCCTAGCGGGGGGGCTTAATGAGCAGTTCTTC
V: TRBV3-1
J: TRBJ2-1
D: TRBD2
size: few

CDR3: CASSQYRDFPTDTQYF
DNA: TGTGCCAGCAGCCAGTACCGGGACTTCCCCACAGATACGCAGTATTTT
V: TRBV3-1
J: TRBJ2-3
D: NA
size: NA

CDR3: CSVDRDGGDAYTQYF
DNA: TGCAGCGTTGATAGGGATGGCGGCGATGCTTATACGCAGTATTTT
V: TRBV29-1
J: TRBJ2-3
D: NA
size: few

CDR3: CASSPFPQGNTEAFF
DNA: TGTGCCAGCAGCCCGTTTCCTCAGGGTAACACTGAAGCTTTCTTT
V: TRBV3-1
J: TRBJ1-1
D: NA
size: NA

CDR3: CASSLSFGRESPGANVLTF
DNA: TGTGCCAGCAGCTTATCGTTTGGCAGGGAATCCCCTGGGGCCAACGTCCTGACTTTC
V: TRBV7-9
J: TRBJ2-6
D: NA
size: few

CDR3: CSARGQTKTDEQFF
DNA: TGCAGTGCTAGAGGTCAGACCAAGACGGATGAGCAGTTCTTC
V: TRBV20-1
J: TRBJ2-1
D: NA
size: NA

CDR3: CASSSTGGNQPQHF
DNA: TGTGCCAGCAGTTCGACAGGGGGCAATCAGCCCCAGCATTTT
V: TRBV6-4
J: TRBJ1-5
D: TRBD1
size: few

CDR3: CASSQEGGWMEAEYF
DNA: TGCGCCAGCAGCCAAGAAGGAGGGTGGATGGAGGCCGAGTACTTC
V: TRBV4-3
J: TRBJ2-7
D: NA
size: NA

CDR3: CASSLGQGANTGELFF
DNA: TGTGCCAGCAGCTTGGGACAGGGGGCGAACACCGGGGAGCTGTTTTTT
V: TRBV11-1
J: TRBJ2-2
D: TRBD1
size: NA

CDR3: CASSFSGQGLETQYF
DNA: TGTGCTAGCAGCTTCTCCGGACAGGGCCTTGAGACCCAGTACTTC
V: TRBV7-7
J: TRBJ2-5
D: TRBD1
size: NA

CDR3: CASSQPLMGGKLFF
DNA: TGTGCCAGCAGCCAACCCCTGATGGGCGGAAAACTGTTTTTT
V: TRBV3-1
J: TRBJ1-4
D: NA
size: NA

CDR3: CATSDRTGDGYTF
DNA: TGTGCCACCAGTGACCGGACAGGGGATGGCTACACCTTC
V: TRBV24-1
J: TRBJ1-2
D: TRBD1
size: NA

CDR3: CSAAPGLRETQYF
DNA: TGCAGTGCTGCCCCGGGACTACGCGAGACCCAGTACTTC
V: TRBV20-1
J: TRBJ2-5
D: TRBD2
size: NA

CDR3: CSSSEGNEQFF
DNA: TGTTCCAGCAGCGAGGGGAATGAGCAGTTCTTC
V: TRBV7-9
J: TRBJ2-1
D: NA
size: NA

CDR3: CASSPGTSYNSPLHF
DNA: TGTGCCAGTAGTCCCGGGACATCCTATAATTCACCCCTCCACTTT
V: TRBV19
J: TRBJ1-6
D: NA
size: NA

CDR3: CASSPRRPVEQYF
DNA: TGTGCCAGCAGTCCCCGCCGGCCGGTCGAGCAGTACTTC
V: TRBV28
J: TRBJ2-7
D: NA
size: few

CDR3: CACSQTPTDFYGYTF
DNA: TGTGCCTGCAGCCAGACACCGACGGATTTTTATGGCTACACCTTC
V: TRBV3-1
J: TRBJ1-2
D: NA
size: few

CDR3: CSAISGTGGLYEQYF
DNA: TGCAGTGCTATATCCGGGACAGGGGGCCTCTACGAGCAGTACTTC
V: TRBV20-1
J: TRBJ2-7
D: TRBD1
size: few

CDR3: CSAGTGGATPDTQYF
DNA: TGCAGTGCTGGGACAGGGGGGGCCACCCCAGATACGCAGTATTTT
V: TRBV20-1
J: TRBJ2-3
D: TRBD1
size: NA

CDR3: CASSFGQGVSTDTQYF
DNA: TGTGCCAGCAGCTTTGGACAGGGGGTTAGCACAGATACGCAGTATTTT
V: TRBV7-9
J: TRBJ2-3
D: TRBD1
size: few

CDR3: CASSPARGLTNTEAFF
DNA: TGCGCCAGCAGCCCGGCCCGGGGATTGACGAACACTGAAGCTTTCTTT
V: TRBV5-1
J: TRBJ1-1
D: NA
size: NA

CDR3: CASSPQGDYEQYF
DNA: TGTGCCAGCAGCCCCCAGGGGGATTACGAGCAGTACTTC
V: TRBV7-9
J: TRBJ2-7
D: TRBD1
size: NA

CDR3: CSVEAQGLEAFF
DNA: TGCAGCGTTGAGGCACAGGGCCTTGAAGCTTTCTTT
V: TRBV29-1
J: TRBJ1-1
D: NA
size: few

CDR3: CATSDKGATGYTF
DNA: TGTGCCACCAGTGATAAGGGGGCGACCGGCTACACCTTC
V: TRBV24-1
J: TRBJ1-2
D: TRBD1
size: NA

CDR3: CASSLQTARDEQYF
DNA: TGCGCCAGCAGCTTACAGACGGCAAGGGACGAGCAGTACTTC
V: TRBV5-1
J: TRBJ2-7
D: NA
size: NA

CDR3: CASSEQQGNQPQHF
DNA: TGCGCCAGCAGCGAACAGCAGGGGAATCAGCCCCAGCATTTT
V: TRBV4-1
J: TRBJ1-5
D: NA
size: NA

CDR3: CASSLVVGSSYNEQFF
DNA: TGTGCCAGCAGCTTAGTCGTGGGGAGCTCCTACAATGAGCAGTTCTTC
V: TRBV11-2
J: TRBJ2-1
D: NA
size: once

CDR3: CASSPGTGRLSSYEQYF
DNA: TGTGCCAGCTCACCAGGGACAGGGCGCCTAAGCTCCTACGAGCAGTACTTC
V: TRBV18
J: TRBJ2-7
D: TRBD1
size: few

CDR3: CASSIGSLSNSPLHF
DNA: TGTGCCAGTAGTATCGGCAGCCTATCTAATTCACCCCTCCACTTT
V: TRBV19
J: TRBJ1-6
D: NA
size: NA

CDR3: CASSQYSGANVLTF
DNA: TGTGCCAGCAGCCAATACTCCGGGGCCAACGTCCTGACTTTC
V: TRBV6-5
J: TRBJ2-6
D: NA
size: NA

CDR3: CASVEAGGRGSNSPLHF
DNA: TGTGCCAGCGTGGAGGCCGGGGGGCGAGGTAGTAATTCACCCCTCCACTTT
V: TRBV28
J: TRBJ1-6
D: NA
size: few

CDR3: CASSLSPSQEETQYF
DNA: TGTGCCAGCAGCTTAAGTCCTTCACAAGAAGAGACCCAGTACTTC
V: TRBV13
J: TRBJ2-5
D: NA
size: few

CDR3: CASSSRGPGYEQYF
DNA: TGCGCCAGCAGCTCCAGGGGGCCAGGGTACGAGCAGTACTTC
V: TRBV5-1
J: TRBJ2-7
D: TRBD1
size: NA

CDR3: CSVLFSGYGYTF
DNA: TGCAGCGTACTATTCTCAGGGTATGGCTACACCTTC
V: TRBV29-1
J: TRBJ1-2
D: NA
size: many